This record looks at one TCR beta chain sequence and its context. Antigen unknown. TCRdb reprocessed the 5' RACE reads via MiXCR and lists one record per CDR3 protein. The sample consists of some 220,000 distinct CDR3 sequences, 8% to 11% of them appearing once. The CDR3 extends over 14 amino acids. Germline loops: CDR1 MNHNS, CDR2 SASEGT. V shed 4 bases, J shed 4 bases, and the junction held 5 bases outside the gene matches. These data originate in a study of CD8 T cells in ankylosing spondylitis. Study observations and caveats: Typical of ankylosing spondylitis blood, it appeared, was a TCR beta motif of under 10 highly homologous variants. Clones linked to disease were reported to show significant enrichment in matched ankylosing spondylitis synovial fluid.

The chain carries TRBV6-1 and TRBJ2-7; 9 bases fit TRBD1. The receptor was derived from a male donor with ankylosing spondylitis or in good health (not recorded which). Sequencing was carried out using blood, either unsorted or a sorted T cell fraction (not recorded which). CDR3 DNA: TGTGCCAGCAGTGCGACAGGGGGAGCTTACGAGCAGTACTTC. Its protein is CASSATGGAYEQYF.